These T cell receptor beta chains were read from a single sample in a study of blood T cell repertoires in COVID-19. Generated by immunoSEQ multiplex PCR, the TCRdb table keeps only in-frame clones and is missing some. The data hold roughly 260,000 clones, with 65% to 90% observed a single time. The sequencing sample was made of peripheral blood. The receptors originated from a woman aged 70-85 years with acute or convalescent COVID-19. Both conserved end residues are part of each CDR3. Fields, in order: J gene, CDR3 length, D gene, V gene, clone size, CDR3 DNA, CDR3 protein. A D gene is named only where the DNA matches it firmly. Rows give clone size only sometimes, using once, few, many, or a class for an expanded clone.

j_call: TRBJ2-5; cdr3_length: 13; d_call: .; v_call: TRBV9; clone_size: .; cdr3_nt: TGTGCCAGCAGCGTAGGGGGGCACGAGACCCAGTACTTC; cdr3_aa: CASSVGGHETQYF
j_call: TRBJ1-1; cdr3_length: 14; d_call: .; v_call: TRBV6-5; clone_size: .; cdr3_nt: TGTGCCAGCAGTTATTCGACGGGGAACACTGAAGCTTTCTTT; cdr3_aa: CASSYSTGNTEAFF
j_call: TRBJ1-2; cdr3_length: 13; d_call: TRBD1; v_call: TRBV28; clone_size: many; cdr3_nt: TGTGCCAGCAGCTCCGGGACAGGGTTTGGCTACACCTTC; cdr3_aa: CASSSGTGFGYTF
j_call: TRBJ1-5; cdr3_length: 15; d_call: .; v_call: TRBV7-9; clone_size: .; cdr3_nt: TGTGCCAGCAGCTTAGGAGGGCCCCTCGATCAGCCCCAGCATTTT; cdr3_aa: CASSLGGPLDQPQHF
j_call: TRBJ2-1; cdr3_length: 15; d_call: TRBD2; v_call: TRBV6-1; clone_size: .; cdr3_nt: TGTGCCAGCAGTGAACTAGCGGGGGGTGGGAATGAGCAGTTCTTC; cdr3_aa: CASSELAGGGNEQFF
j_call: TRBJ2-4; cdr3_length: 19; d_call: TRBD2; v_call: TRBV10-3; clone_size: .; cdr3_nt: TGTGCCATCAGTGGCCCGTCGCGGACTAGCGGGGGCCTTAGCAACATTCAGTACTTC; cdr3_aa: CAISGPSRTSGGLSNIQYF
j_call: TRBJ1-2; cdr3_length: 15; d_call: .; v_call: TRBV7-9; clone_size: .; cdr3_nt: TGTGCCAGCAGCTTAAGTTCGGCAGGGGTCTATGGCTACACCTTC; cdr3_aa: CASSLSSAGVYGYTF
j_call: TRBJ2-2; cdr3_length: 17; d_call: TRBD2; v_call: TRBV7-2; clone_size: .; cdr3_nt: TGTGCCAGCAGTTCGACTAGCGGGGTATTGAACACCGGGGAGCTGTTTTTT; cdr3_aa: CASSSTSGVLNTGELFF
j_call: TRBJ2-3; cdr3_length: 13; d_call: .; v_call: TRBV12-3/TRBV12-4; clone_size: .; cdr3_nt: TGTGCCAGCCAGGGATCTAGCACAGATACGCAGTATTTT; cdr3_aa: CASQGSSTDTQYF
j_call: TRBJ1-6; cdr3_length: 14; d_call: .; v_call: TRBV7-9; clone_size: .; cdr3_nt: TGTGCCAGCAGCACCGGACAGAATAATTCACCCCTCCACTTT; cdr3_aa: CASSTGQNNSPLHF
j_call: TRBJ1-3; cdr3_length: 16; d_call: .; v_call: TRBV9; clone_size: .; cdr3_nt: TGTGCCAGCAGCGACACAGGGCCTCTCTCTGGAAACACCATATATTTT; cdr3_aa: CASSDTGPLSGNTIYF
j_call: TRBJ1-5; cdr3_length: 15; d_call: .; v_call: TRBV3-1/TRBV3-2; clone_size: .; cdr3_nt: TGTGCCAGCAGCCAAGGCGGGAGGGAGAGACAGCCCCAGCATTTT; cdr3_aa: CASSQGGRERQPQHF
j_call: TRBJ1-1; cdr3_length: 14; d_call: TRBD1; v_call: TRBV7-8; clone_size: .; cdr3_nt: TGTGCCAGCAGCTGGGACAGGGAGATCCCTGAAGCTTTCTTT; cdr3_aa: CASSWDREIPEAFF
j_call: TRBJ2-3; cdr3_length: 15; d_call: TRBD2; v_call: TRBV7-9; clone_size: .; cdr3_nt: TGTGCCAGCTCTTCGGGGGGTGAGGGCACAGATACGCAGTATTTT; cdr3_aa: CASSSGGEGTDTQYF
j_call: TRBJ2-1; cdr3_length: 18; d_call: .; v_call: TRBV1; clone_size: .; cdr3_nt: TGCACCAGCAGCCAATCCGGACAGGGGGTGAGCTCCTACAATGAGCAGTTCTTC; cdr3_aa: CTSSQSGQGVSSYNEQFF
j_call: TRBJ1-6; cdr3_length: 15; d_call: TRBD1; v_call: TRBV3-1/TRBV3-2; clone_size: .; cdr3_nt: TGTGCCAGCAGCGAGGGGGCTGGTGTGAATTCACCCCTCCACTTT; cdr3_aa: CASSEGAGVNSPLHF
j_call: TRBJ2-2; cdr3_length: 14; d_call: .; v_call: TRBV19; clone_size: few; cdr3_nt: TGTGCCAGTAGTATTAAAGGGGACACCGGGGAGCTGTTTTTT; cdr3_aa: CASSIKGDTGELFF
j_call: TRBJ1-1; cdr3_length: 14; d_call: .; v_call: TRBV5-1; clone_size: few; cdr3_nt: TGCGCCAGCAGCTTTTCCCCCACAGGGTCGGAAGCTTTCTTT; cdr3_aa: CASSFSPTGSEAFF
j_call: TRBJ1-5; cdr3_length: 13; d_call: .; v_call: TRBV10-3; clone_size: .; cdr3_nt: TGTGCCATCTCTCAGGGGCAAGATCAGCCCCAGCATTTT; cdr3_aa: CAISQGQDQPQHF
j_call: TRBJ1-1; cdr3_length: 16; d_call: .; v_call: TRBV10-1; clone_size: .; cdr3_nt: TGCGCCAGCAGTGATTCGGGGGGAGGGTTGAACACTGAAGCTTTCTTT; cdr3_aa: CASSDSGGGLNTEAFF
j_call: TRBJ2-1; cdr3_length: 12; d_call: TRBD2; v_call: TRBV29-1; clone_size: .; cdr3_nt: TGCAGCGTTTCACGGGGGGACAATGAGCAGTTCTTC; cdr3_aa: CSVSRGDNEQFF
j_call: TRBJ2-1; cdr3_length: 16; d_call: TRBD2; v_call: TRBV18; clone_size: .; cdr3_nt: TGTGCCAGCTCACCGGGAACTAGCGGGGGGGGGCGTGAGCAGTTCTTC; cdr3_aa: CASSPGTSGGGREQFF
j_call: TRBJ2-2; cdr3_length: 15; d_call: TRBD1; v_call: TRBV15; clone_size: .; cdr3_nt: TGTGCCACCAGCCCACGGACAGGGAGAACCGGGGAGCTGTTTTTT; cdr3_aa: CATSPRTGRTGELFF
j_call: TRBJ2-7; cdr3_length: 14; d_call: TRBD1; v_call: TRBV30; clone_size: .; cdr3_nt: TGTGCCTGGAGTTCGGGGACAGGAGCCTACGAGCAGTACTTC; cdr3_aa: CAWSSGTGAYEQYF
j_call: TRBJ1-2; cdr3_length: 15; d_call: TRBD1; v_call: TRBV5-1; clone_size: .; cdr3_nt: TGCGCCAGCAGCTTAGGACAGGGGACCTCTGACGGCTACACCTTC; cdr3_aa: CASSLGQGTSDGYTF
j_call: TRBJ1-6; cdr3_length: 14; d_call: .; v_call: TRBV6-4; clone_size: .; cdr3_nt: TGTGCCAGCAGCCCGGGACAAAATAATTCACCCCTCCACTTT; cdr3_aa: CASSPGQNNSPLHF
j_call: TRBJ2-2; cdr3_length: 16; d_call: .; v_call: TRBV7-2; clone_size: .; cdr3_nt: TGTGCCAGCAGCCTCTGGGCAGGGACAAGGACCGGGGAGCTGTTTTTT; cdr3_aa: CASSLWAGTRTGELFF
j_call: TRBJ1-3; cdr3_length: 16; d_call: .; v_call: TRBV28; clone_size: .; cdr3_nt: TGTGCCAGCAGTTTGGTTAGTTGGGGGGCTGGAAACACCATATATTTT; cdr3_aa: CASSLVSWGAGNTIYF
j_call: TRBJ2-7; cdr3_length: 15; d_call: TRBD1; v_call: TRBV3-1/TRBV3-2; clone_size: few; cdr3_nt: TGTGCCAGCAGCCAAGCTACAGGGGGCGGATACGAGCAGTACTTC; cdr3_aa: CASSQATGGGYEQYF
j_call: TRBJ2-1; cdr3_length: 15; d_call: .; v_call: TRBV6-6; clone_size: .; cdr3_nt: TGTGCCAGCAGTTATGAGTTGAGCTCCTACAATGAGCAGTTCTTC; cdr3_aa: CASSYELSSYNEQFF
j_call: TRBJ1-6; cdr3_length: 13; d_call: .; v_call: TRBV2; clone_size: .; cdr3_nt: TGTGCCAGCAGTGGCCCAGGGAATTCACCCCTCCACTTT; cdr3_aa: CASSGPGNSPLHF
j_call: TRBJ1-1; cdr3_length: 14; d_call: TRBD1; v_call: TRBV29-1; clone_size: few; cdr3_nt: TGCAGCGGGAGGGGGCTCCGGTCCACCACTGAAGCTTTCTTT; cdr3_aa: CSGRGLRSTTEAFF
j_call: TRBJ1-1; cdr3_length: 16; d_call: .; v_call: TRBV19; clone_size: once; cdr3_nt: TGTGCCAGTACCCTACACGGACGGCAACGGGGGACTGAAGCTTTCTTT; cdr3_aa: CASTLHGRQRGTEAFF
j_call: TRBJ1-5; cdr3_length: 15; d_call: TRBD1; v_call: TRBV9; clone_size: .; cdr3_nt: TGTGCCAGCAGCGTCCATACAGGGGACAATCAGCCCCAGCATTTT; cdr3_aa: CASSVHTGDNQPQHF
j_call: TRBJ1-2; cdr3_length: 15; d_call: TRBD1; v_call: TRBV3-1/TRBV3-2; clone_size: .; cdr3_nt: TGTGCCAGCAGCCAGACAGGGGGTCGTCGGTATGGCTACACCTTC; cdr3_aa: CASSQTGGRRYGYTF
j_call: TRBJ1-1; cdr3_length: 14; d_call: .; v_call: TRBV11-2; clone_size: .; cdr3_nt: TGTGCCAGCAGCTACCGGACAGACCGTAGTGAAGCTTTCTTT; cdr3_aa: CASSYRTDRSEAFF
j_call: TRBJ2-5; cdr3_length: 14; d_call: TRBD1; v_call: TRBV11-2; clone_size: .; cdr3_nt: TGTGCCAGCAGTTATAACAGGGGGCCCGGGACCCAGTACTTC; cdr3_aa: CASSYNRGPGTQYF
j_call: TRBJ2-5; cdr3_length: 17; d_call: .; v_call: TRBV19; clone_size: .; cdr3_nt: TGTGCCAGTAGTATCCGTACAATCAGGACAGACCAAGAGACCCAGTACTTC; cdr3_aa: CASSIRTIRTDQETQYF
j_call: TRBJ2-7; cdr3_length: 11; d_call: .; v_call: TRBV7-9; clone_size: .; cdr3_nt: TGTGCCAGCAGCGCAGAATACGAGCAGTACTTC; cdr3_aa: CASSAEYEQYF
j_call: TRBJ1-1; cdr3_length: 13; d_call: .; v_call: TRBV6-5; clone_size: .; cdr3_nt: TGTGCCAGCTGGAGGGTGACGAACACTGAAGCTTTCTTT; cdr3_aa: CASWRVTNTEAFF
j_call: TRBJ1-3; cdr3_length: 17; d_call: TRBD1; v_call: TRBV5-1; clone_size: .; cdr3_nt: TGCGCCAGCAGCTCCTATTTTACAGGGGAGGTCGGAAACACCATATATTTT; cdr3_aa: CASSSYFTGEVGNTIYF
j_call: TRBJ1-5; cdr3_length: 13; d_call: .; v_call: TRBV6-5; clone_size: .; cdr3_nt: TGTGCCAGCAGTTACGATCGGGATCAGCCCCAGCATTTT; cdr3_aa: CASSYDRDQPQHF
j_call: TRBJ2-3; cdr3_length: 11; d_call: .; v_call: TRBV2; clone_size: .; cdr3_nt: TGTGCCAGCAGTGAAGCCGGAGAGGGGTATTTT; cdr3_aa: CASSEAGEGYF